The 30 T cell receptor beta chains presented below share a single source sample, sequenced in a study of chemoradiotherapy in HPV16-positive cancers. The method was immunoSEQ multiplex PCR; TCRdb's version includes in-frame clones alone and lacks a portion of them. The table includes approximately 15,000 clones, over 75% detected once. Sampling was done from a patient who underwent chemoradiotherapy. The receptors originated from a human donor with HPV-associated anogenital cancer.

This rearrangement joins TRBV11-3 to TRBJ2-1; the D gene could be TRBD1 or TRBD2 (5 bases each). The V gene lost 1 base and the J gene lost 6 bases, with 7 bases spanning the gap. Germline-derived CDR1 and CDR2 are SGHNT and YENEEA. The CDR3 is 13 amino acids. The CDR3 nucleotides read TGTGCCAGCAGCTTAGTGAGGGGCAATGAGCAGTTCTTC. As protein: CASSLVRGNEQFF.

This chain joins TRBV10-3 and TRBJ1-2, with 7 positions matching TRBD1. The germline CDR1 and CDR2 sequences are ENHRY and SYGVKD. The CDR3 spans 13 residues. The J segment lost 0 bases and the V segment lost 8 bases, leaving 3 bases of the junction unmatched. The CDR3 DNA reads as TGTGCCATCTCGGGACAGCCTAACTATGGCTACACCTTC. Its protein is CAISGQPNYGYTF.

This clone has a single count. J is TRBJ1-2 and V is TRBV9; tentatively, D is TRBD1 (6 bases). CDR1 and CDR2 (germline): SGDLS, YYNGEE. V lost 4 bases and J 5 bases, leaving 6 bases between the germline ends. The CDR3 has 11 amino acids. CDR3 nucleotides: TGTGCCAGCAGCCAGGGGTATGGCTACACCTTC. Translating gives CASSQGYGYTF. Full variable domain (missing parts from reference TRBV9 and TRBJ1-2): DSGVTQTPKHLITATGQRVTLRCSPRSGDLSVYWYQQSLDQGLQFLIQYYNGEERAKGNILERFSAQQFPDLHSELNLSSLELGDSALYFCASSQGYGYTFGSGTRLTVV.

This clone was found a few times. The chain combines TRBV9 with TRBJ2-3; D is undetermined. CDR1 is SGDLS and CDR2 is YYNGEE in the germline V gene. The CDR3 extends over 15 amino acids. Trimming removed 0 bases from V and 0 bases from J, with 8 bases in between. CDR3 nucleotide sequence: TGTGCCAGCAGCGTAGGAAGTTCCAGCACAGATACGCAGTATTTT. It encodes CASSVGSSSTDTQYF.

The genes are TRBV5-4 and TRBJ1-1; tentatively, D is TRBD1 (6 bases). Trimming stripped 4 bases from V and 5 bases from J, with 21 bases between. This CDR3 has 16 amino acids. CDR1 is SGHNT, CDR2 YYREEE, per germline (reference sequence). CDR3 nucleotides: TGTGCCAGCAGCCCCTTTCGGGGGGCAGGGAGTACTGAAGCTTTCTTT. Amino acid sequence: CASSPFRGAGSTEAFF.

The chain is built from TRBV6-1 and TRBJ2-3; a weak D match, TRBD1 (6 bases). Germline assignment: CDR1 MNHNS and CDR2 SASEGT. V dropped 6 bases and J dropped 6 bases, with 19 bases sitting between them. The CDR3 extends over 15 amino acids. This CDR3 reads CASSEGHLKSDTQYF. In DNA, the CDR3 is TGTGCCAGCAGCGAGGGACACCTTAAAAGCGATACGCAGTATTTT.

This chain joins TRBV4-1 and TRBJ1-5; D call uncertain. This CDR3 is 13 amino acids long. Deletions cut 0 bases from V and 4 bases from J, with 4 bases between. Germline V gene sequence: CDR1 MGHRA, CDR2 YSYEKL. CDR3: CASSQEENQPQHF. The CDR3 region has the DNA TGCGCCAGCAGCCAAGAGGAGAATCAGCCCCAGCATTTT.

The CDR3 DNA follows: TGTGCCGTACGGGGGGGGCTGTTGGATGGCTACACCTTC. Protein: CAVRGGLLDGYTF. The rearrangement joins TRBV11-3 to TRBJ1-2, with TRBD1 as a possible D gene (6 bases). The CDR3 is 13 residues long. Germline V CDR1 and CDR2: SGHNT, YENEEA. Trimming left V 11 bases short and J 6 bases short, with 19 bases between. Drawing the rest from reference TRBV11-3 and TRBJ1-2, the complete variable domain is EAGVVQSPRYKIIEKKQPVAFWCNPISGHNTLYWYLQNLGQGPELLIRYENEEAVDDSQLPKDRFSAERLKGVDSTLKIQPAELGDSAVYLCAVRGGLLDGYTFGSGTRLTVV.

This chain joins TRBV9 and TRBJ1-1; TRBD1 matches 8 bases. The CDR3 totals 14 residues. V lost 2 bases to trimming and J lost 10 bases; unmatched junction nucleotides: 10. The germline V gene encodes CDR1 SGDLS and CDR2 YYNGEE. In DNA, the CDR3 is TGTGCCAGCAGCGTGGGGGGAGACAGGGGAATAGCTTTCTTT. Residues: CASSVGGDRGIAFF.

The chain uses TRBV11-2 and TRBJ1-2; weak D call: TRBD1 (5 bases). With 1 base removed from V and 8 bases from J, the gap between germline ends came to 11 bases. The CDR3 has 13 amino acids. Germline V gene sequence: CDR1 SGHAT, CDR2 FQNNGV. The CDR3 spells CASSLGGAKGYTF. The CDR3 region has the DNA TGTGCCAGCAGCTTAGGAGGGGCGAAGGGCTACACCTTC.

The chain recombines TRBV9 with TRBJ1-6; 7 nucleotides align to TRBD1. CDR1 and CDR2 from the germline V gene are SGDLS and YYNGEE. The V gene end was trimmed by 0 bases and the J gene end by 7 bases; junction bases not matched to a gene: 4. The CDR3 runs 15 residues. Written as DNA, the CDR3 is TGTGCCAGCAGCGTAGTGGCAGGGGGGAATTCACCCCTCCACTTT. It yields the protein CASSVVAGGNSPLHF.

The chain has TRBV5-6 and TRBJ1-2, with 10 bases that match TRBD1. The germline CDR1 and CDR2 sequences are SGHDT and YYEEEE. There are 14 residues in the CDR3. V gave up 4 bases and J gave up 4 bases; unmatched junction bases: 4. CDR3 loop: CASSRDRGSYGYTF. CDR3 coding DNA: TGTGCCAGCAGCAGGGACAGGGGATCCTATGGCTACACCTTC.

The chain uses TRBV7-8 and TRBJ2-2; D is unresolved. Trimming cost V 4 bases and J 3 bases, with 12 bases left between them. CDR1 SGHVS and CDR2 FQNEAQ come from the germline V gene. This CDR3 is 15 amino acids long. CDR3 amino acids: CASSSALEYTGELFF. CDR3 bases: TGTGCCAGCAGCTCAGCTCTAGAGTACACCGGGGAGCTGTTTTTT.

The rearrangement uses TRBV7-9 and TRBJ2-7, with a weak D call TRBD1 (6 bases). Germline CDR1 is SEHNR and CDR2 is FQNEAQ (reference sequence). The CDR3 runs 14 residues. The V end was cut by 3 bases, the J end by 6 bases, with 15 bases between. CDR3 coding DNA: TGTGCCAGCAGCTTGGGGTGGACAGTGGGCGAGCAGTACTTC. Its translation: CASSLGWTVGEQYF.

The chain carries TRBV5-4 and TRBJ2-1; D perhaps matches TRBD1 (6 bases). Trimming left V 3 bases short and J 5 bases short, with 15 bases between. Germline V gives CDR1 SGHNT, CDR2 YYREEE (reference sequence). This CDR3 region has 15 residues. The CDR3 sequence: CASSWTGHRDNEQFF. The CDR3 DNA reads TGTGCCAGCAGCTGGACGGGACATAGGGACAATGAGCAGTTCTTC.

This sequence joins TRBV5-6 and TRBJ2-3, with TRBD1 matching 9 bases. The V gene end was trimmed by 4 bases and the J gene end by 4 bases; junction bases not matched to a gene: 4. The CDR3 runs to 14 residues. In germline, CDR1 is SGHDT, CDR2 YYEEEE. The CDR3, as DNA: TGTGCCAGCAGCCAGACAGGGGGGGCAGATACGCAGTATTTT. Its protein product is CASSQTGGADTQYF.

The chain recombines TRBV19 with TRBJ1-2; 11 bases fit TRBD1. In germline, CDR1 is LNHDA, CDR2 SQIVND (reference sequence). This CDR3 spans 15 amino acids. J gave up 4 bases and V 5 bases, and 6 bases lay outside the gene matches. Here the CDR3 reads CASSGTGGEIYGYTF. CDR3 DNA: TGTGCCAGTAGTGGGACAGGGGGAGAGATCTATGGCTACACCTTC.

This clone was picked up a small number of times. This sequence joins TRBV19 and TRBJ2-2; D perhaps matches TRBD2 (6 bases). The CDR3 has 17 amino acids. Germline V gene lookup returns CDR1 LNHDA and CDR2 SQIVND (reference sequence). V was shortened by 7 bases and J by 6 bases, with 24 bases between the two germline ends. The CDR3 DNA reads TGTGCCAGTAAAAAACGGCGGGGCATAGATTTGGCCGGGGAGCTGTTTTTT. It specifies CASKKRRGIDLAGELFF.

This clone was picked up a small number of times. The junction departs from the called germline gene at one end, perhaps through a read error. V and J are TRBV7-7 and TRBJ1-6; 9 bases map to TRBD1. Germline V lookup: CDR1 SSHAT, CDR2 FNYEAQ (reference sequence). CDR3 size: 16 residues. The DNA for the CDR3 is TGTGCTAGCAGCTTATCGACCCGGGACAGGGTATACCCCCTCCACTTT. Protein sequence: CASSLSTRDRVYPLHF.

This clone was counted only a few times. This chain uses TRBV7-2 with TRBJ2-1; 12 bases align to TRBD2. V shed 5 bases and J 4 bases; nucleotides not matched to a gene: 3. This CDR3 spans 15 amino acids. Germline V lookup: CDR1 SGHTA, CDR2 FQGNSA. CDR3 sequence (DNA): TGTGCCAGCAGCCTAGGACTAGCGGGGTACAATGAGCAGTTCTTC. Protein product: CASSLGLAGYNEQFF.

V usage is TRBV5-4 and J usage is TRBJ2-7; the match to TRBD1 covers 9 bases. Germline lookup yields CDR1 SGHNT and CDR2 YYREEE (reference sequence). The CDR3 has 15 residues. J was trimmed by 3 bases and V by 4 bases; bases with no gene match: 8. The CDR3 DNA is TGTGCCAGCAGCCCCGGGACAGGGACTTACTACGAGCAGTACTTC. It codes for CASSPGTGTYYEQYF.

This clone was counted a few times. This chain uses TRBV2 with TRBJ1-1; 10 bases are shared with TRBD1. Losses at the gene ends were 6 bases for V and 1 base for J; bases not matched to a gene: 8. The CDR3 consists of 16 residues. Germline V gene data show CDR1 as SNHLY and CDR2 as FYNNEI. DNA of the CDR3: TGTGCCAGCAGCGTACCGGGACAGGGGTGGAACACTGAAGCTTTCTTT. Amino acids: CASSVPGQGWNTEAFF. Using reference TRBV2 and TRBJ1-1 for the parts outside the CDR3, the full variable domain is EPEVTQTPSHQVTQMGQEVILRCVPISNHLYFYWYRQILGQKVEFLVSFYNNEISEKSEIFDDQFSVERPDGSNFTLKIRSTKLEDSAMYFCASSVPGQGWNTEAFFGQGTRLTVV.

This chain connects TRBV10-3 to TRBJ1-5; D is unclear. The V and J ends lost 3 bases and 7 bases respectively, with 10 bases between them. This CDR3 has 13 amino acids. Germline CDR1 reads ENHRY; CDR2 reads SYGVKD. DNA for the CDR3: TGTGCCATCAGTGACTCGGCGAGCCAGCCCCAGCATTTT. Translating gives CAISDSASQPQHF.

CDR3 nucleotides: TGTGCCACTTCGACGTGGAATCAGCCCCAGCATTTT. Residues: CATSTWNQPQHF. V gene TRBV6-5 combines with J gene TRBJ1-5; D remains ambiguous. Germline CDR1 and CDR2: MNHEY and SVGAGI. This CDR3 is built from 12 residues. V shed 10 bases and J shed 4 bases, with 11 bases lying between them.

The chain has TRBV9 and TRBJ1-2; TRBD1 is a possible D gene (6 bases). This CDR3 contains 16 residues. Germline CDR1 SGDLS, CDR2 YYNGEE. V dropped 6 bases and J dropped 6 bases, with 24 bases sitting between them. In DNA form, the CDR3 reads TGTGCCAGCACCCCAATTCACAGGGAATTGGAGGATGGCTACACCTTC. Its protein is CASTPIHRELEDGYTF.

The CDR3 DNA follows: TGTGCCAGCAGCTTAGTCAGGGATGAGTTTAATTCACCCCTCCACTTT. Translated: CASSLVRDEFNSPLHF. This chain connects TRBV7-9 to TRBJ1-6; D perhaps matches TRBD1 (5 bases). The V end lost 1 base, the J end lost 6 bases, and 13 bases lay between the germline ends. This CDR3 has 16 residues. Germline V lookup: CDR1 SEHNR, CDR2 FQNEAQ (reference sequence).

The CDR3 loop reads CASSFLAGSATDTQYF. As DNA, the CDR3 is TGTGCCAGCAGCTTCCTAGCGGGCTCGGCCACAGATACGCAGTATTTT. The chain has TRBV7-8 and TRBJ2-3; 8 bases fit TRBD2. Trimming removed 3 bases from V and 2 bases from J; junction bases left unmatched: 7. This CDR3 comprises 16 residues. Germline CDR1 reads SGHVS; CDR2 reads FQNEAQ.

The chain links TRBV7-2 to TRBJ2-7, with D tentatively TRBD1 (5 bases). Deletions cut 3 bases from V and 4 bases from J, with 7 bases between. Germline lookup yields CDR1 SGHTA and CDR2 FQGNSA. The CDR3 loop spans 12 amino acids. In DNA, the CDR3 is TGTGCCAGCAGCTTCGACAGTTACGAGCAGTACTTC. This encodes CASSFDSYEQYF.

In this sample, this clone turned up a few times. V and J are TRBV5-1 and TRBJ2-7, with D possibly being TRBD2 (5 bases). V was clipped by 6 bases and J by 1 base, with 14 bases between them. CDR3 length: 14 amino acids. Germline lookup yields CDR1 SGHRS and CDR2 YFSETQ. In DNA, the CDR3 is TGCGCCAGCACCTCGGGCGGGTCTTCCTACGAGCAGTACTTC. Translation gives CASTSGGSSYEQYF.

The chain joins TRBV6-6 to TRBJ1-4; D is ambiguous. V lost 6 bases and J 6 bases, leaving 11 bases between the germline ends. The germline V gene encodes CDR1 MNHNY and CDR2 SVGAGI (reference sequence). This CDR3 region has 13 residues. CDR3 protein: CASRWSGYEKLFF. The CDR3 DNA follows: TGTGCCAGCAGGTGGAGTGGGTATGAAAAACTGTTTTTT.